Listed below are T cell receptor beta chains from one sample, sequenced in a study of patients and donors after allogeneic stem cell transplantation. TCRdb reprocessed the RT-PCR reads via MiXCR and lists one record per CDR3 protein. The sample lists under 200,000 distinct CDR3 sequences, roughly 30% occurring once. The material sequenced was blood, either unsorted or a sorted T cell fraction (not recorded which). Receptors originate from a human donor who was either an allogeneic HSCT recipient or a stem cell or donor lymphocyte infusion donor (not recorded which). It is not recorded whose cells these are; they may come from a transplant donor. Both conserved end residues are part of each CDR3. Fields, in order: clone size, V gene, D gene, J gene, CDR3 DNA, CDR3 protein. D genes are given only for firm matches. Some rows have no size entry. The others give once, few or many, or a class for an expanded clone.

>NA|TRBV24-1|NA|TRBJ2-2
TGTGCCACCAGTGACATTGGTGGCAGACCCACCGGGGAGCTGTTTTTT
CATSDIGGRPTGELFF
>NA|TRBV11-2|NA|TRBJ2-1
TGTGCCAGCAGCTTAGGTCTACAGGGGGGGGTCAATGAGCAGTTCTTC
CASSLGLQGGVNEQFF
>NA|TRBV12-3/TRBV12-4|TRBD2|TRBJ2-1
TGTGCCAGCAGTTCCCTAGCGGGAGGGCCCTATGAGCAGTTCTTC
CASSSLAGGPYEQFF
>few|TRBV24-1|TRBD2|TRBJ2-2
TGTGCCACCAGTGACCCTAGCGGGAGAAGAACCGGGGAGCTGTTTTTT
CATSDPSGRRTGELFF
>few|TRBV7-2|NA|TRBJ2-3
TGTGCCAGCAGCTTAGGGGTACTCACAGATACGCAGTATTTT
CASSLGVLTDTQYF
>many|TRBV7-2|TRBD1|TRBJ1-1
TGTGCCAGCAGCTGGGGACAGGGGTTGAACACTGAAGCTTTCTTT
CASSWGQGLNTEAFF
>NA|TRBV25-1|NA|TRBJ1-3
TGTGCCAGTTCAGATGGAAGTAGAAACACCATATATTTT
CASSDGSRNTIYF
>NA|TRBV25-1|NA|TRBJ2-5
TGTGCCAGCAGGAGGGACGGCCAAGAGACCCAGTACTTC
CASRRDGQETQYF
>few|TRBV7-6|NA|TRBJ1-5
TGTGCCAGCAGCCCAAGGGAATATCAGCCCCAGCATTTT
CASSPREYQPQHF
>NA|TRBV6-5|NA|TRBJ1-6
TGTGCCAGCAGTTACTCGTACAGGGAAGGTTCACCCCTCCACTTT
CASSYSYREGSPLHF
>NA|TRBV5-1|NA|TRBJ1-4
TGCGCCAGCAGCTTGGGGTCAACTAATGAAAAACTGTTTTTT
CASSLGSTNEKLFF
>few|TRBV5-1|NA|TRBJ2-5
TGCGCCAGCAGCCGCGCTGGAGGATGGACCCAAGAGACCCAGTACTTC
CASSRAGGWTQETQYF
>few|TRBV20-1|NA|TRBJ1-1
TGCAGTGCAAGAAGGGGACTTAACACTGAAGCTTTCTTT
CSARRGLNTEAFF
>few|TRBV20-1|NA|TRBJ2-6
TGCAGTGCTCCAACTGGGGCCAACGTCCTGACTTTC
CSAPTGANVLTF
>few|TRBV20-1|NA|TRBJ1-2
TGCAGTGCTAGCCCCCGAAGCAACTATGGCTACACCTTC
CSASPRSNYGYTF
>many|TRBV5-1|NA|TRBJ1-3
TGCGCCAGCAGCTTGAAGGGAGGTGGAAACACCATATATTTT
CASSLKGGGNTIYF
>NA|TRBV20-1|NA|TRBJ2-2
TGCAGTGCTAGAGGTGACACGATAACCGGGGAGCTGTTTTTT
CSARGDTITGELFF
>few|TRBV25-1|TRBD1|TRBJ2-7
TGTGCCAGCAGTGACGGACAGGGAGCCTACGAGCAGTACTTC
CASSDGQGAYEQYF
>NA|TRBV11-2|NA|TRBJ1-3
TGTGCCAGCAGCTTCGGAGGGATTCAAGGAAACACCATATATTTT
CASSFGGIQGNTIYF
>many|TRBV12-3/TRBV12-4|NA|TRBJ1-3
TGTGCCAGCACCTTAGACTTACTTTCGAGCTCTGGAAACACCATATATTTT
CASTLDLLSSSGNTIYF
>NA|TRBV29-1|NA|TRBJ2-5
TGCAGCGTTGCAAGGGGGATCCAAGAGACCCAGTACTTC
CSVARGIQETQYF
>NA|TRBV12-3/TRBV12-4|TRBD1|TRBJ1-2
TGTGCCAGCAGCCGGGACAGCCCGGGAGGCTACACCTTC
CASSRDSPGGYTF
>few|TRBV20-1|NA|TRBJ2-7
TGCAGTGCGCGCCGGCGAGGTTCCTACGAGCAGTACTTC
CSARRRGSYEQYF
>few|TRBV12-3/TRBV12-4|NA|TRBJ1-2
TGTGCCAGCAGGGCCGGGGGGGCCGCTAACTATGGCTACACCTTC
CASRAGGAANYGYTF
>NA|TRBV27|NA|TRBJ1-6
TGTGCCAGCAGTCCCGGGGCCCAGAGCTCCTATAATTCACCCCTCCACTTT
CASSPGAQSSYNSPLHF
>few|TRBV6-6|NA|TRBJ2-7
TGTGCCAGCAGCCCTAGCGCAACCTACGAGCAGTACTTC
CASSPSATYEQYF
>NA|TRBV5-1|NA|TRBJ2-7
TGCGCCAGCGGTGACAGTCCTCGGCCCTACGAGCAGTACTTC
CASGDSPRPYEQYF
>few|TRBV18|NA|TRBJ2-2
TGTGCCAGCTCACCGGGGCAACCCGTGAACACCGGGGAGCTGTTTTTT
CASSPGQPVNTGELFF
>many|TRBV5-1|NA|TRBJ1-1
TGCGCCAGCAGCTTGGGGATTAAGCGGGGATGGAACACTGAAGCTTTCTTT
CASSLGIKRGWNTEAFF
>few|TRBV10-3|NA|TRBJ2-5
TGTGCCATCAGGCGACTGGAGGGGGAGACCCAGTACTTC
CAIRRLEGETQYF
>NA|TRBV12-3/TRBV12-4|NA|TRBJ1-2
TGTGCCAGCAGTTTCGGACAGAATGGCTACACCTTC
CASSFGQNGYTF
>NA|TRBV7-2|NA|TRBJ1-3
TGTGCCAGCAGCTCCTGGACAGTCTACAAACCCTCTGGAAACACCATATATTTT
CASSSWTVYKPSGNTIYF
>NA|TRBV9|TRBD2|TRBJ2-1
TGTGCCAGCAGCGTTTTAGCGGGAGGCACGTTTTACAATGAGCAGTTCTTC
CASSVLAGGTFYNEQFF
>NA|TRBV5-1|NA|TRBJ1-2
TGCGCCAGCAGCTTGGTGTTTAACTATGGCTACACCTTC
CASSLVFNYGYTF
>few|TRBV20-1|NA|TRBJ2-1
TGCAGTGCTAGAGATCCCAACCCCGATTACAATGAGCAGTTCTTC
CSARDPNPDYNEQFF
>NA|TRBV4-3|NA|TRBJ1-1
TGCGCCAGCAGCCAGGAGGAGGGGTTGAACACTGAAGCTTTCTTT
CASSQEEGLNTEAFF
>NA|TRBV25-1|TRBD1|TRBJ2-1
TGTGCCAGCAGTGAGAGGGGGCGAGATCTCGATGAGCAGTTCTTC
CASSERGRDLDEQFF
>few|TRBV5-1|TRBD1|TRBJ1-1
TGCGCCAGCAGCTTTATAGGGACAGCTGTGAACACTGAAGCTTTCTTT
CASSFIGTAVNTEAFF
>many|TRBV7-9|NA|TRBJ1-5
TGTGCCAGCAGTCGAGGGGAGGGCAATCAGCCCCAGCATTTT
CASSRGEGNQPQHF
>few|TRBV7-8|NA|TRBJ1-6
TGTGCCAGCAGCTTAAGGCCACCTCTACTTAATAATTCACCCCTCCACTTT
CASSLRPPLLNNSPLHF
>few|TRBV6-1|NA|TRBJ1-5
TGTGCCAGCAGTGGATCTGGACAGACCCATAGCAATCAGCCCCAGCATTTT
CASSGSGQTHSNQPQHF
>NA|TRBV12-3/TRBV12-4|TRBD1|TRBJ2-5
TGTGCCAGCAGTCCGGGACAGGGACTGCAAGAGACCCAGTACTTC
CASSPGQGLQETQYF
>few|TRBV27|NA|TRBJ2-3
TGTGCCAGCAGTTTATCGGTTTACGATACGCAGTATTTT
CASSLSVYDTQYF
>NA|TRBV6-5|TRBD1|TRBJ1-5
TGTGCCAGCAGCATTACCGGGACAGGAGCCAATCAGCCCCAGCATTTT
CASSITGTGANQPQHF
>few|TRBV10-2|TRBD1|TRBJ1-6
TGCGCCAGCAGTGCTTCCCCGGGACAGCGGAATTCACCCCTCCACTTT
CASSASPGQRNSPLHF
>NA|TRBV3-1|TRBD2|TRBJ2-5
TGTGCCAGCAGCCAATGGACTAGCGGGAGGGGGCAAGAGACCCAGTACTTC
CASSQWTSGRGQETQYF
>few|TRBV18|TRBD1|TRBJ1-2
TGTGCCAGCTCACCCGGACAGGGCAAGTCCTATGGCTACACCTTC
CASSPGQGKSYGYTF
>NA|TRBV7-2|TRBD2|TRBJ2-2
TGTGCCAGCAGCTTCGGCACTACTAGCGGGAGGAGCACCGGGGAGCTGTTTTTT
CASSFGTTSGRSTGELFF
>few|TRBV15|NA|TRBJ2-7
TGTGCCACCAGCAGAGAGAGATATCTCGAGCAGTACTTC
CATSRERYLEQYF
>few|TRBV12-3/TRBV12-4|NA|TRBJ2-6
TGTGCCAGCAGGTATACTGGGGCCAACGTCCTGACTTTC
CASRYTGANVLTF
>few|TRBV5-1|NA|TRBJ2-2
TGCGCCAGCAGAAATAGTGGCACCGGGGAGCTGTTTTTT
CASRNSGTGELFF
>NA|TRBV5-6|NA|TRBJ1-4
TGTGCCAGCAGCCACGGAGTGGACTCAACTAATGAAAAACTGTTTTTT
CASSHGVDSTNEKLFF
>few|TRBV12-3/TRBV12-4|NA|TRBJ1-2
TGTGCCAGCAGTTTAGGGCAGACTTACTATGGCTACACCTTC
CASSLGQTYYGYTF
>NA|TRBV23-1|NA|TRBJ2-7
TGCGCCAGCATTACAGTTTCCTACGAGCAGTACTTC
CASITVSYEQYF
>NA|TRBV14|NA|TRBJ2-7
TGTGCCAGCAGCCCATTGGGGGGAATGGGCTCCTACGAGCAGTACTTC
CASSPLGGMGSYEQYF
>NA|TRBV29-1|TRBD1|TRBJ2-6
TGCAGCGTGGGACAGGCTCACTCTGGGGCCAACGTCCTGACTTTC
CSVGQAHSGANVLTF
>NA|TRBV4-2|NA|TRBJ2-4
TGTGCCAGCAGCCAAGCAGGGAGTAGCAAAAACATTCAGTACTTC
CASSQAGSSKNIQYF
>NA|TRBV28|TRBD1|TRBJ2-7
TGTGCCAGCAGTTTATTCCACGGACAGGGCTATTTCTACGAGCAGTACTTC
CASSLFHGQGYFYEQYF